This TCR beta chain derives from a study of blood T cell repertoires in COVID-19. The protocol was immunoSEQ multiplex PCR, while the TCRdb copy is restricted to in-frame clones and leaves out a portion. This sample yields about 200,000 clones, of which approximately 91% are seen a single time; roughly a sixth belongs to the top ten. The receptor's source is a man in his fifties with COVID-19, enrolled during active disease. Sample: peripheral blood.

DNA of the CDR3: TGCGCCAGCAGCGGGAGGGGGGCTCTACTCAATGAGCAGTTCTTC. This encodes CASSGRGALLNEQFF. V usage is TRBV5-1 and J usage is TRBJ2-1; maybe TRBD2 (7 bases). The CDR3 loop spans 15 amino acids. CDR1 and CDR2 from the germline V gene are SGHRS and YFSETQ. The ends were cut back, 4 bases at V and 6 bases at J, with 17 bases in the middle.